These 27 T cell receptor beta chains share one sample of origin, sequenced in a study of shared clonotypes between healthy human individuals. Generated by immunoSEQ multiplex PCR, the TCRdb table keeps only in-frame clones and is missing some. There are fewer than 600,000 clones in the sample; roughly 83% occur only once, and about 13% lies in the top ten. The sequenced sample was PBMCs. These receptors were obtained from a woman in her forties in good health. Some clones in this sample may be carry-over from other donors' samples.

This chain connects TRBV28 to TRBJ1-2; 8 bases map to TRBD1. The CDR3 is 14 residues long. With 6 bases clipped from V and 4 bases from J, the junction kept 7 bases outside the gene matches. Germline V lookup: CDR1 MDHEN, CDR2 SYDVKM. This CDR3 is CASRGTGLFYGYTF. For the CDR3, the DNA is TGTGCCAGCAGGGGGACAGGCTTATTCTATGGCTACACCTTC.

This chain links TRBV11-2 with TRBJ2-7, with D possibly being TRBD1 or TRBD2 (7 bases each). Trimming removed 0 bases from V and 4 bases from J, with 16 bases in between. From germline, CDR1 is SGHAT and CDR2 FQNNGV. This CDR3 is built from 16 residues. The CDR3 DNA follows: TGTGCCAGCAGCTTAGACCCAGGGGGGAGGGGATACGAGCAGTACTTC. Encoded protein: CASSLDPGGRGYEQYF. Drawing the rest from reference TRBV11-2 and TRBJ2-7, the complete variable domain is EAGVAQSPRYKIIEKRQSVAFWCNPISGHATLYWYQQILGQGPKLLIQFQNNGVVDDSQLPKDRFSAERLKGVDSTLKIQPAKLEDSAVYLCASSLDPGGRGYEQYFGPGTRLTVT.

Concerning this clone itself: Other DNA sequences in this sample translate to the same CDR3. The CDR3 spells CSVERENTGELFF. CDR3 in DNA: TGCAGCGTCGAGAGGGAGAACACCGGGGAGCTGTTTTTT. The chain couples TRBV29-1 to TRBJ2-2, with D perhaps TRBD2 (5 bases). The V end was cut by 6 bases, the J end by 1 base, with 9 bases between. The CDR3 totals 13 residues. The V gene's germline CDR1 is SQVTM and CDR2 ANQGSEA.

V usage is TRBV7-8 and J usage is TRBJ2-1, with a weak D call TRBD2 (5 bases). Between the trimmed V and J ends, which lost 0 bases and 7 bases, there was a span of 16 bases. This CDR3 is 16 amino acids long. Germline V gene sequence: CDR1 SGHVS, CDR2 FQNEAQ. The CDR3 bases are TGTGCCAGCAGCTTAGCGTCCCTACCCCCGGGGAATGAGCAGTTCTTC. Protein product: CASSLASLPPGNEQFF.

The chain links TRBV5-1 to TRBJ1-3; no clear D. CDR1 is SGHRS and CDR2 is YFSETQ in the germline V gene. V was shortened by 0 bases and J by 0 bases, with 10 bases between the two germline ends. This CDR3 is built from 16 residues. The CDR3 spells CASSLGASHSGNTIYF. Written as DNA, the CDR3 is TGCGCCAGCAGCTTGGGGGCCAGCCACTCTGGAAACACCATATATTTT. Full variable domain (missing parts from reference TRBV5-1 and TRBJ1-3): KAGVTQTPRYLIKTRGQQVTLSCSPISGHRSVSWYQQTPGQGLQFLFEYFSETQRNKGNFPGRFSGRQFSNSRSEMNVSTLELGDSALYLCASSLGASHSGNTIYFGEGSWLTVV.

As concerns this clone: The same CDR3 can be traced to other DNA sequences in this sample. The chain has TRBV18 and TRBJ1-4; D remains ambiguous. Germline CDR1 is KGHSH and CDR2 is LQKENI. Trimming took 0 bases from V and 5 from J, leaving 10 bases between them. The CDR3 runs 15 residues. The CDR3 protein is CASSPPLAENEKLFF. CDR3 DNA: TGTGCCAGCTCACCACCGTTGGCGGAGAATGAAAAACTGTTTTTT.

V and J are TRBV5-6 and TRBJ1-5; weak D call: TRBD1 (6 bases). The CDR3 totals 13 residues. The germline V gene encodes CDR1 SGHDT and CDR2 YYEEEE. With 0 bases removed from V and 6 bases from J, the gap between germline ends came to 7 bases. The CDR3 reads CASSLDRAQPQHF. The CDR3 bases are TGTGCCAGCAGCTTGGACAGGGCTCAGCCCCAGCATTTT.

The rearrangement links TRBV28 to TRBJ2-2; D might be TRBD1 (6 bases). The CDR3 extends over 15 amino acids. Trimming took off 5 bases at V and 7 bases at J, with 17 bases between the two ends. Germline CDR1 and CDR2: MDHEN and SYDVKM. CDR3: CASSTDQGQLGELFF. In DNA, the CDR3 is TGTGCCAGCAGTACCGATCAAGGACAGCTCGGGGAGCTGTTTTTT.

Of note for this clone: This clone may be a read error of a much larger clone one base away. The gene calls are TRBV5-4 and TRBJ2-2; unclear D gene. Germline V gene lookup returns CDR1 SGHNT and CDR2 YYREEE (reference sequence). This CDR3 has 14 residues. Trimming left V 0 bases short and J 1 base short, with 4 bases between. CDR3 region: CASSLEQNTGELFF. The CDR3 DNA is TGTGCCAGCAGCTTGGAACAGAACACCGGGGAGCTGTTTTTT.

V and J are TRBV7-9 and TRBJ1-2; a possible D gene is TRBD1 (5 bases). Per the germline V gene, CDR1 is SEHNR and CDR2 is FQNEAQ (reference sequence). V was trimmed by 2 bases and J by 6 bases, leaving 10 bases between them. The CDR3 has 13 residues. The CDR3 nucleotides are TGTGCCAGCAGCTTAAGGGGTTATGATGGCTACACCTTC. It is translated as CASSLRGYDGYTF.

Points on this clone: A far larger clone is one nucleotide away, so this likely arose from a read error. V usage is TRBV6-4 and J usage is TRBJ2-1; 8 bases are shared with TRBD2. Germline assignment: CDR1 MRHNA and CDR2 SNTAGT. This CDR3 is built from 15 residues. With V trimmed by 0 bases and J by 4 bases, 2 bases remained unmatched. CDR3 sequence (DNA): TGTGCCAGCAGTGACTCGGCTAGCGGGTACAATGAGCAGTTCTTC. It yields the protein CASSDSASGYNEQFF.

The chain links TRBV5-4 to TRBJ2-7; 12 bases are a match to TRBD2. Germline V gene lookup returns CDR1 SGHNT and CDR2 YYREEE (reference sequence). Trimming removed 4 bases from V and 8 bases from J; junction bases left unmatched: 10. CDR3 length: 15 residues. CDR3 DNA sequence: TGTGCCAGCAGCCTGGATGGGACTAGCGGGTCCCAGCAGTACTTC. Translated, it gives CASSLDGTSGSQQYF.

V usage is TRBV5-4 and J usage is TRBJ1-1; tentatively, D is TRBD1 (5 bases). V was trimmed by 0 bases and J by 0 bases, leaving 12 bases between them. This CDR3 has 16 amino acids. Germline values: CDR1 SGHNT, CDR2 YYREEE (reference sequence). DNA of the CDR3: TGTGCCAGCAGCTTGGGCCCCGGGGGTATGAACACTGAAGCTTTCTTT. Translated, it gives CASSLGPGGMNTEAFF. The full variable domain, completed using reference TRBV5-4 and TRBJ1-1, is ETGVTQSPTHLIKTRGQQVTLRCSSQSGHNTVSWYQQALGQGPQFIFQYYREEENGRGNFPPRFSGLQFPNYSSELNVNALELDDSALYLCASSLGPGGMNTEAFFGQGTRLTVV.

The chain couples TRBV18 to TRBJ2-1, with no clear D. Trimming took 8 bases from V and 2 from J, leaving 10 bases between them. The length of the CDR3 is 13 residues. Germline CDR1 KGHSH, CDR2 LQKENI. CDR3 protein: CASAWGTYNEQFF. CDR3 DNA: TGTGCCAGCGCATGGGGAACCTACAATGAGCAGTTCTTC.

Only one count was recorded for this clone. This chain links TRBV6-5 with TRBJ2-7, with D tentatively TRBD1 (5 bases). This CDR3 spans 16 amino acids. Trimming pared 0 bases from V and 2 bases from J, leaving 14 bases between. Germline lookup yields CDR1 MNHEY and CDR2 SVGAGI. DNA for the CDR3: TGTGCCAGCAGTTACTCGGGGCAGGGTTTGGCCTACGAGCAGTACTTC. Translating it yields CASSYSGQGLAYEQYF.

The CDR3 region is CASSRRPEGSEQFF. CDR3 nucleotide sequence: TGTGCCAGCAGTCGAAGGCCCGAGGGCAGTGAGCAGTTCTTC. The rearrangement links TRBV28 to TRBJ2-1, with D possibly TRBD2 on 5 matching bases. Germline values: CDR1 MDHEN, CDR2 SYDVKM. The V end was cut by 5 bases, the J end by 9 bases, with 17 bases between. The CDR3 has 14 residues.

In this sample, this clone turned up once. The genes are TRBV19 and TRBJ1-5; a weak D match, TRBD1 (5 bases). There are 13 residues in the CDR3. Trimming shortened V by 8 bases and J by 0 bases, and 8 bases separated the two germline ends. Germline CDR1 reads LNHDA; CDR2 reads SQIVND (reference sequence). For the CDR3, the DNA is TGTGCCAGTCGGGACGGTAGCAATCAGCCCCAGCATTTT. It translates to CASRDGSNQPQHF.

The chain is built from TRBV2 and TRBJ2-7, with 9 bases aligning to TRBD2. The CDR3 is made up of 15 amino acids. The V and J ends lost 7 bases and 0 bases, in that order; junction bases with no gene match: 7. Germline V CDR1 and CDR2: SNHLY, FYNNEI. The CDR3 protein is CASTRLAGSSYEQYF. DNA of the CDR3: TGTGCCAGCACCAGGCTAGCGGGATCCTCCTACGAGCAGTACTTC.

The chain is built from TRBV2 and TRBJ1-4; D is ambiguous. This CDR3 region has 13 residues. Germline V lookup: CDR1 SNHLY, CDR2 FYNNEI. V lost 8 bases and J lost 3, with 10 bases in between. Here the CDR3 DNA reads TGTGCCAGCGGAGGAGTGTCTAATGAAAAACTGTTTTTT. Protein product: CASGGVSNEKLFF. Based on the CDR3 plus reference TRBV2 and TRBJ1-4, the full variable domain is EPEVTQTPSHQVTQMGQEVILRCVPISNHLYFYWYRQILGQKVEFLVSFYNNEISEKSEIFDDQFSVERPDGSNFTLKIRSTKLEDSAMYFCASGGVSNEKLFFGSGTQLSVL.

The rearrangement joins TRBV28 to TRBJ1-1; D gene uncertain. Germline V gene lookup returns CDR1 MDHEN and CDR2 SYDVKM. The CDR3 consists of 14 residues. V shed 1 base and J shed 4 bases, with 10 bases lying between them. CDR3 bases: TGTGCCAGCAGTTTATATATAGCGGTCACTGAAGCTTTCTTT. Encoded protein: CASSLYIAVTEAFF.

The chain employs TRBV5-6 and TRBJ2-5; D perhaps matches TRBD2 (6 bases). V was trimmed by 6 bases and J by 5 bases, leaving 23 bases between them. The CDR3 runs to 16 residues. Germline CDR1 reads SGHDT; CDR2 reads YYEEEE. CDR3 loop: CASTPLVGRRGETQYF. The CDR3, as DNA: TGTGCCAGCACCCCCTTGGTGGGCCGGCGGGGCGAGACCCAGTACTTC.

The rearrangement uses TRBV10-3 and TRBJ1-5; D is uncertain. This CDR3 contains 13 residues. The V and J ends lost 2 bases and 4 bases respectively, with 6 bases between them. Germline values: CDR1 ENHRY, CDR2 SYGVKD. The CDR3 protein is CAISEARNQPQHF. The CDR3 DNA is TGTGCCATCAGTGAGGCGAGGAATCAGCCCCAGCATTTT.

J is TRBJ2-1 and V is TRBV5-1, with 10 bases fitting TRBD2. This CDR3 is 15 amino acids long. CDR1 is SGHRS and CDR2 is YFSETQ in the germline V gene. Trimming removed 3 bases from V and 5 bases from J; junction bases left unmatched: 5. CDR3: CASSSRTSGNNEQFF. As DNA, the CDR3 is TGCGCCAGCAGCTCCCGGACTAGCGGCAACAATGAGCAGTTCTTC.

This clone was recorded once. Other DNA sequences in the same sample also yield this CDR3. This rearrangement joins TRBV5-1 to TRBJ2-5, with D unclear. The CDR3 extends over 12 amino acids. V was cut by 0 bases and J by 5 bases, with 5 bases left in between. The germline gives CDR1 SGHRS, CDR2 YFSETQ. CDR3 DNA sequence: TGCGCCAGCAGCTTGGGGCAGGAGACCCAGTACTTC. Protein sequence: CASSLGQETQYF.

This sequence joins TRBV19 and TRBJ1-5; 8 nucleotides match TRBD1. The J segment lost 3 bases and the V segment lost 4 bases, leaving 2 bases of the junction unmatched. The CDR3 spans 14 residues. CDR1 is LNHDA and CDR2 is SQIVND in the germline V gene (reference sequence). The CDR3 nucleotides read TGTGCCAGTAGTAACAGGGGGTTCAATCAGCCCCAGCATTTT. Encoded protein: CASSNRGFNQPQHF.

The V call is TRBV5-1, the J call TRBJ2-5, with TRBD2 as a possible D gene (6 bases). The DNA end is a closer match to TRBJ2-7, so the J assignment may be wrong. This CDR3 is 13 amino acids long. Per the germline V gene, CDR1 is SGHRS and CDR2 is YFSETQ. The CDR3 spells CASSPTSYYEQYF. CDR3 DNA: TGCGCCAGCAGCCCGACTAGTTACTACGAGCAGTACTTC.

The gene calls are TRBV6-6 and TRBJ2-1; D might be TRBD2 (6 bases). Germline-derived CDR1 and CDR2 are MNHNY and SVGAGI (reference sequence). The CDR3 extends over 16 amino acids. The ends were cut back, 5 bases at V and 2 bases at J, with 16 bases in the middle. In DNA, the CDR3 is TGTGCCAGCAGTCCCCAAGCGGGTGCGGCCTACAATGAGCAGTTCTTC. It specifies CASSPQAGAAYNEQFF.